These 6 T cell receptor beta chains came from one sample sequenced in a study of T cell responses to AZD1222 COVID-19 vaccine. Using immunoSEQ multiplex PCR, the repertoire was profiled, and TCRdb retains in-frame clones only, with some absent. The repertoire has 150,000 to 200,000 clones, approximately 90% of them found once; the top ten carry more than 4%. Specimen: peripheral blood, collected 28 days after the second dose of the MenACWY control vaccine. All receptors derive from an adult who received the MenACWY meningococcal vaccine as a control.

V gene TRBV30 combines with J gene TRBJ1-1, with D unclear. The CDR3 covers 13 residues. Trimming shortened V by 2 bases and J by 3 bases, and 10 bases separated the two germline ends. Per germline, CDR1 GTSNPN and CDR2 SVGIG (reference sequence). Here the CDR3 DNA reads TGTGCCTGGAGTCTTCAGGTCTACACTGAAGCTTTCTTT. Protein sequence: CAWSLQVYTEAFF.

CDR3: CASSLVAGGGTNEQFF. The DNA for the CDR3 is TGTGCCAGCAGCTTAGTAGCGGGAGGAGGGACCAATGAGCAGTTCTTC. The chain combines TRBV7-8 with TRBJ2-1; TRBD2 agrees at 10 bases. In germline, CDR1 is SGHVS, CDR2 FQNEAQ. The CDR3 is 16 residues long. Losses at the gene ends were 1 base for V and 6 bases for J; bases not matched to a gene: 6.

The chain carries TRBV4-3 and TRBJ2-2; no firm D call. V shed 3 bases and J shed 7 bases, with 6 bases lying between them. The germline gives CDR1 LGHNA, CDR2 YSLEER. CDR3 length: 12 residues. The CDR3 coding sequence is TGCGCCAGCAGCCAGGGAAGCGGGGAGCTGTTTTTT. The encoded protein is CASSQGSGELFF.

V gene TRBV27 combines with J gene TRBJ1-5; D is unclear. With 7 bases removed from V and 2 bases from J, the gap between germline ends came to 15 bases. In germline, CDR1 is MNHEY, CDR2 SMNVEV (reference sequence). This CDR3 has 15 residues. The CDR3 loop reads CASTPLGNGNQPQHF. In nucleotides, the CDR3 is TGTGCCAGCACTCCTTTGGGGAACGGCAATCAGCCCCAGCATTTT.

The V and J genes are TRBV6-5 and TRBJ2-2; D is unresolved. Per the germline V gene, CDR1 is MNHEY and CDR2 is SVGAGI. Trimming cost V 2 bases and J 0 bases, with 4 bases left between them. The CDR3 loop spans 14 amino acids. CDR3 in DNA: TGTGCCAGCAGTTACGGGGCGAACACCGGGGAGCTGTTTTTT. Amino acids: CASSYGANTGELFF.

The chain links TRBV14 to TRBJ2-2; no definite D call. Germline V lookup: CDR1 SGHDN, CDR2 FVKESK. Trimming removed 4 bases from V and 1 base from J, with 10 bases in between. This CDR3 is built from 15 residues. For the CDR3, the DNA is TGTGCCAGCAGCCCCTTTACGGGGAACACCGGGGAGCTGTTTTTT. Protein sequence: CASSPFTGNTGELFF.